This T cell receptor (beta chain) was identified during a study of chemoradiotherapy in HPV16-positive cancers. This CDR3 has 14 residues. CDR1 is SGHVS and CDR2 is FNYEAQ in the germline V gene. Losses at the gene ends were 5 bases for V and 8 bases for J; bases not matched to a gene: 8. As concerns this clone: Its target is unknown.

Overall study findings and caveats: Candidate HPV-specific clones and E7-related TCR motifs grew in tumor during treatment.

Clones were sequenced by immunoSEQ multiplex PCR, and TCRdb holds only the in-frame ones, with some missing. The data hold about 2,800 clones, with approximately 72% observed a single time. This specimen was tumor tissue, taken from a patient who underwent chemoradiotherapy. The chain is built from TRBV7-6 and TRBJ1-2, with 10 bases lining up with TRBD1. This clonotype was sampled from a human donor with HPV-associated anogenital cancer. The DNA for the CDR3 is TGTGCCAGCAGCCTCGCCGGGACAGGGGTCGGCTACACCTTC. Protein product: CASSLAGTGVGYTF. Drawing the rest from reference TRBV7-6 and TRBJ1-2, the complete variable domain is GAGVSQSPRYKVTKRGQDVALRCDPISGHVSLYWYRQALGQGPEFLTYFNYEAQQDKSGLPNDRFSAERPEGSISTLTIQRTEQRDSAMYRCASSLAGTGVGYTFGSGTRLTVV.